This TCR beta chain was profiled in a study of radiotherapy plus CTLA-4 blockade in lung cancer (dated by TCRdb to the late 2010s). In the study overall: Among enrolled patients, approximately 19% had an objective response and 25% to 35% reached disease control.

On this clone itself: Its antigen target is currently unknown. Base qualities are not at hand, and no much larger clone is one base apart.

The study tested focal radiation therapy combined with CTLA-4 blockade (ipilimumab) in patients with chemo-refractory metastatic non-small-cell lung cancer. The full study reports these points: The strongest predictors of response were reported to be early dynamic shifts in blood T cell clones along with a rise in serum interferon-beta following radiation. After treatment with radiotherapy and ipilimumab, TCR clones that originated in tumors expanded in peripheral blood.

To prepare the library, the immunoSEQ multiplex PCR assay was applied. Not all clones reach the TCRdb copy of this immuneACCESS table, which keeps in-frame sequences only. Checked studies attribute under half of the gap to unresolved V genes and leave the rest unexplained. In all, the sample holds fewer than 65,000 clones, and approximately 82% of those were seen once. The ten largest clones add up to approximately 6.1% of the sample. From its cysteine to its phenylalanine, the CDR3 spans 12 amino acids. The read is trimmed to its CDR3 DNA, 36 bases read in frame from base 1. Trimming at the junction amounts to 7 bases on V and 7 bases on J, and the germline ends lie 11 bases apart. The germline V gene gives CDR1 as MDHEN and CDR2 as SYDVKM.

This material consisted of peripheral blood, taken from a patient treated with radiotherapy plus ipilimumab. This receptor was obtained from a human donor with non-small cell lung cancer whose response to radiotherapy plus ipilimumab could not be evaluated. The chain links TRBV28 with TRBJ1-5; confidence is insufficient to name the D gene. The bases read TGTGCCAGCACGAGGGATTTGCAGCCCCAGCATTTT. Its product reads: CASTRDLQPQHF.